This TCR beta chain emerged from a study of cytomegalovirus exposure and HLA in healthy donors (dated by TCRdb to the late 2010s). Study-wide context: The 670 or so repertoires of the first cohort and the 120 validation repertoires were produced on the same platform, according to a later analysis. The study aimed to test whether cataloging public T cell receptors could reveal signatures of past pathogen exposure. Along with the approximately 650-subject first cohort, a separate validation cohort of approximately 110 different subjects was used. To predict cytomegalovirus infection status, the study combined high-throughput TCR immunosequencing, statistical association of individual TCRs with disease status, and machine learning. Overall study results and their limits: A later analysis found that TCRs clustered in the first cohort also tended to co-occur in the 110 or so validation repertoires, with approximately 94% of cluster scores above 0. A few of the identified cytomegalovirus-associated TCR beta chains were confirmed in vitro to be specific for cytomegalovirus antigens. The study gave a list of 150 to 200 TCR beta chains associated with cytomegalovirus. Across donors, most TCR sequences were observed very rarely, whereas some public TCRs were present in many individuals. The classifier was reported to diagnose cytomegalovirus status with high specificity and sensitivity in both the original cohort and the validation cohort. The authors suggested that the approach could potentially be generalized to other disease states and immunological phenotypes. All 120 or so repertoires were used to score co-occurrence in the validation cohort in a later analysis, because that analysis had no HLA typing for the cohort.

The method behind the library was the immunoSEQ multiplex PCR assay. The authors processed their data as follows. A statistical classification framework was developed to diagnose cytomegalovirus status using the catalog of TCR beta chain sequences. The table was pulled from immuneACCESS by TCRdb, which kept in-frame rearrangements only. Such tables lose some clones; where checked, under half of the loss comes from unresolved V genes, and the rest has no known cause. That table gives V, J and clone size, and the DNA gave D and trimming. This sample holds some 60,000 clones; about 96% were observed only once. The ten biggest clones cover just over 0.9% of the sample. Deletion took 6 bases off V and 2 bases off J, with a span of 11 bases between the germline ends. The CDR3 has 13 amino acids, counting the end cysteine and phenylalanine. CDR3 DNA only is kept here, 39 bases in frame from base 1. Reading the germline V gene gives CDR1 SNHLY and CDR2 FYNNEI.

This clone was detected only a few times. The antigen it recognizes is unknown. Base qualities are not recorded, but no much larger clone differs from it by a single base. The donors belonged to the validation cohort of approximately 130 subjects, which was separate from the 666-subject first cohort. The receptor comes from a man aged 18 to 30 in good health and CMV-seronegative. The sequence is built from TRBV2 and TRBJ2-7; the D segment could be TRBD2, given 5 matching bases. Sequenced material: PBMCs. For the CDR3, the sequence is CASRDPGTYEQYF. The nucleotides are TGTGCCAGCAGGGATCCGGGAACCTACGAGCAGTACTTC.